At least ten counts were recorded for the clone carrying this T cell receptor (beta chain). Its antigen remains unidentified. This sample is part of a study of breast tumors, draining lymph nodes, adjacent tissues. General study points: Tumors had less TCR diversity than lymph nodes, more than nontumor tissue.

The lymph nodes were axillary draining lymph nodes from breast cancer patients. Germline-derived CDR1 and CDR2 are SGHRS and YFSETQ. The length of the CDR3 is 14 residues. V lost 6 bases and J lost 5, with 17 bases in between. TCRdb re-called the multiplex PCR reads with MiXCR, one entry per CDR3 protein. The table lists about 200,000 distinct CDR3 sequences, 30% to 40% of them singletons. This sequence originates from a female donor with breast cancer. Some clones in this sample may be carry-over from other donors' samples. The chain joins TRBV5-1 to TRBJ1-2; no reliable D call. Sequenced: axillary lymph node tissue. The CDR3 DNA sequence: TGCGCCAGCAACAAGACTCCAGAGGGTTATGGCTACACCTTC. This gives the protein CASNKTPEGYGYTF.